The 17 T cell receptor beta chains listed next were all sequenced from one sample in a study of blood T cell repertoires in COVID-19. TCRdb's table, derived via immunoSEQ multiplex PCR, lists solely in-frame clones and lacks some. Altogether tens of thousands of clones are present, roughly nine tenths being singletons, with the ten largest covering about 1.5%. The sample consisted of peripheral blood. All receptors derive from a human donor with active COVID-19. The donor label of this sample is uncertain.

The rearrangement links TRBV19 to TRBJ2-2, with 10 bases that match TRBD1. This CDR3 is built from 16 residues. CDR1 is LNHDA, CDR2 SQIVND, per germline (reference sequence). With 6 bases clipped from V and 0 bases from J, the junction kept 4 bases outside the gene matches. The CDR3 DNA reads TGTGCCAGTAGCCGTGGACAGGGGGCGAACACCGGGGAGCTGTTTTTT. It yields the protein CASSRGQGANTGELFF. Full variable domain (outside the CDR3, taken from reference TRBV19 and TRBJ2-2): DGGITQSPKYLFRKEGQNVTLSCEQNLNHDAMYWYRQDPGQGLRLIYYSQIVNDFQKGDIAEGYSVSREKKESFPLTVTSAQKNPTAFYLCASSRGQGANTGELFFGEGSRLTVL.

The chain uses TRBV5-8 and TRBJ2-7; D gene uncertain. The CDR3 is 12 residues long. V gave up 4 bases and J gave up 3 bases, with 8 bases separating them. The germline V gene has CDR1 SGHTS and CDR2 YDEGEE. CDR3 protein: CASSPRGYEQYF. The CDR3 bases are TGTGCCAGCAGCCCAAGAGGCTACGAGCAGTACTTC.

The chain links TRBV4-3 to TRBJ1-6, with 7 bases identical to TRBD1. This CDR3 has 17 amino acids. Germline V gene sequence: CDR1 LGHNA, CDR2 YSLEER. Trimming cost V 1 base and J 5 bases; bases outside gene matches: 8. Here the CDR3 DNA reads TGCGCCAGCAGCCAAGGACCAGGACAGGCCAATAATTCACCCCTCCACTTT. Translating it yields CASSQGPGQANNSPLHF.

The chain joins TRBV21-1 to TRBJ2-2; the table's TRBD1 call for D was not verified on the DNA. TRBV21-1 is annotated as a pseudogene. The CDR3 is 17 residues long. This CDR3 is CASSKVRGGAGPGELFF. In DNA form, the CDR3 reads TGTGCCAGCAGCAAAGTCCGAGGGGGCGCAGGACCCGGGGAGCTGTTTTTT.

The chain combines TRBV5-8 with TRBJ1-1; D possibly corresponds to TRBD1 (6 bases). The V and J ends lost 4 bases and 8 bases respectively, with 15 bases between them. The CDR3 contains 13 residues. Germline V lookup: CDR1 SGHTS, CDR2 YDEGEE. CDR3 nucleotide sequence: TGTGCCAGCAGCCTAATCTGGACAGTCGAAGCTTTCTTT. Protein: CASSLIWTVEAFF.

This sequence joins TRBV7-2 and TRBJ2-2; TRBD1 might be the D (5 bases). CDR3 length equals 17 residues. Looked up from germline, CDR1 is SGHTA and CDR2 is FQGNSA. Trimming took off 0 bases at V and 4 bases at J, with 15 bases between the two ends. Here the CDR3 DNA reads TGTGCCAGCAGCTTAGCGTTCCCCAGGGCCAGCACCGGGGAGCTGTTTTTT. This gives the protein CASSLAFPRASTGELFF. Full variable domain (remainder filled in from reference TRBV7-2 and TRBJ2-2): GAGVSQSPSNKVTEKGKDVELRCDPISGHTALYWYRQSLGQGLEFLIYFQGNSAPDKSGLPSDRFSAERTGGSVSTLTIQRTQQEDSAVYLCASSLAFPRASTGELFFGEGSRLTVL.

Comment on this clone: At one of its ends the junction is not consistent with the germline gene, which may arise from a read error. The sample has other DNA sequences that encode this CDR3 too. This sequence joins TRBV6-2 or TRBV6-3 and TRBJ2-7, with 8 bases fitting TRBD1. In germline, CDR1 is MNHEY, CDR2 SVGEGT. This CDR3 spans 13 amino acids. CDR3 DNA: TGTGCCAGCAGCAGGGGGCTTGCCTATGAGCAGTACTTC. It encodes CASSRGLAYEQYF.

The CDR3 loop is CSVGLAPEETQYF. The CDR3 DNA reads TGCAGCGTAGGGCTAGCTCCAGAAGAGACCCAGTACTTC. V usage is TRBV29-1 and J usage is TRBJ2-5; D perhaps matches TRBD2 (5 bases). CDR3 length: 13 residues. Germline loops: CDR1 SQVTM, CDR2 ANQGSEA. V shed 6 bases and J shed 3 bases, with 14 bases lying between them.

The chain recombines TRBV5-6 with TRBJ1-5; D is unresolved. Trimming took 8 bases from V and 7 from J, leaving 13 bases between them. This CDR3 spans 12 amino acids. CDR1 is SGHDT, CDR2 YYEEEE, per germline. The chain's CDR3 is CASRRIGQPQHF. As DNA, the CDR3 is TGTGCCAGTAGGAGGATTGGACAGCCCCAGCATTTT.

The rearrangement uses TRBV11-2 and TRBJ2-7, with 8 bases matching TRBD2. The junction had 5 bases not matched to a gene; V was cut back by 3 bases and J by 4 bases. There are 14 residues in the CDR3. Germline CDR1 reads SGHAT; CDR2 reads FQNNGV. The CDR3 sequence: CASSLVAGGYEQYF. For the CDR3, the DNA is TGTGCCAGCAGCTTGGTGGCGGGGGGTTACGAGCAGTACTTC.

V usage is TRBV3-1 (or the pseudogene TRBV3-2) and J usage is TRBJ2-5, with a possible D match to TRBD2 (6 bases). The CDR3 is 16 amino acids. CDR1 is LGHDT, CDR2 YNNKEL, per germline (reference sequence). V lost 1 base and J lost 4, with 16 bases in between. Written as DNA, the CDR3 is TGTGCCAGCAGCCAAGCGGGGGTAGGCCATGGAGAGACCCAGTACTTC. This codes for CASSQAGVGHGETQYF.

The rearrangement joins TRBV5-1 to TRBJ2-3; 9 bases map to TRBD2. Germline loops: CDR1 SGHRS, CDR2 YFSETQ. V was clipped by 2 bases and J by 0 bases; unmatched bases: 1. This CDR3 comprises 15 residues. The CDR3 nucleotides read TGCGCCAGCAGCTTCAGCGGGGGGAGCACAGATACGCAGTATTTT. Translated, it gives CASSFSGGSTDTQYF.

The gene calls are TRBV28 and TRBJ1-3; 7 nucleotides align to TRBD1. Trimming at V came to 8 bases and at J to 0 bases, leaving 7 bases not matched to a gene. CDR1 and CDR2 from the germline V gene are MDHEN and SYDVKM. The CDR3 is 15 amino acids. CDR3 DNA sequence: TGTGCCAGCGGTCTAGGACAGGACTCTGGAAACACCATATATTTT. Translation gives CASGLGQDSGNTIYF. Looking up the rest from reference TRBV28 and TRBJ1-3 gives the full variable domain: DVKVTQSSRYLVKRTGEKVFLECVQDMDHENMFWYRQDPGLGLRLIYFSYDVKMKEKGDIPEGYSVSREKKERFSLILESASTNQTSMYLCASGLGQDSGNTIYFGEGSWLTVV.

The chain employs TRBV3-1 (or the pseudogene TRBV3-2) and TRBJ2-3, with TRBD2 identical over 7 bases. V shed 3 bases and J 4 bases; nucleotides not matched to a gene: 1. This CDR3 spans 13 amino acids. Germline V gives CDR1 LGHDT, CDR2 YNNKEL (reference sequence). Here the CDR3 DNA reads TGTGCCAGCAGCCACAGCGGGGCAGATACGCAGTATTTT. It codes for CASSHSGADTQYF.

The chain joins TRBV9 to TRBJ2-1; TRBD2 aligns across 11 bases. V lost 4 bases, J lost 7 bases, and 10 bases stayed unmatched. Per germline, CDR1 SGDLS and CDR2 YYNGEE. CDR3 length: 16 residues. The CDR3 reads CASSLPLAGGANEQFF. As DNA, the CDR3 is TGTGCCAGCAGCCTACCTCTAGCGGGGGGAGCTAATGAGCAGTTCTTC.

As regards this clone: The sample carries other DNA sequences with the same CDR3. Written as DNA, the CDR3 is TGTGCCAGCTCACCTACAGGGGGAGGCAATCAGCCCCAGCATTTT. Translated: CASSPTGGGNQPQHF. This chain joins TRBV18 and TRBJ1-5; 8 positions agree with TRBD1. Germline loops: CDR1 KGHSH, CDR2 LQKENI. Trimming at V came to 3 bases and at J to 2 bases, leaving 3 bases not matched to a gene. The CDR3 is 15 amino acids.

The chain couples TRBV2 to TRBJ2-5, with D possibly being TRBD1 (5 bases). The germline V and J ends were trimmed by 1 base and 4 bases, with 13 bases remaining between them. This CDR3 is built from 15 residues. Germline V gives CDR1 SNHLY, CDR2 FYNNEI. This CDR3 is CASSEGTLRGETQYF. CDR3 bases: TGTGCCAGCAGTGAAGGGACCCTTAGGGGAGAGACCCAGTACTTC.